The sequence of this T cell receptor (beta chain) was determined in a study of early T cells in non-severe SARS-CoV-2 infection. Study-level background: Sequencing input comprised bulk RNA from unsorted whole blood; chain pairing was not available.

Unique molecular identifiers (one per individual cDNA molecule) were attached. TCRdb re-called the 5' RACE reads through MiXCR, storing one row per CDR3 protein. The sample carries roughly 28,000 distinct CDR3 sequences, approximately 5% recorded once. The CDR3 is made up of 16 amino acids. CDR1 and CDR2 from the germline V gene are MDHEN and SYDVKM. To note about this clonotype: A much larger clone lies a single base off, so this may be a read error.

The TCR comes from an adult who was a healthcare worker with PCR-confirmed SARS-CoV-2 infection or an uninfected control (not recorded which). The genes are TRBV28 and TRBJ2-2; 7 bases align to TRBD1. Specimen: whole blood. CDR3: CTSSPLRDSNTGELFF. CDR3 sequence (DNA): TGTACCAGCAGTCCCCTCCGGGACAGTAACACCGGGGAGCTGTTTTTT.